The T cell receptor (beta chain) under discussion was sequenced for a study of cytomegalovirus exposure and HLA in healthy donors. At the time of sampling, donors were nominally healthy, though unrecorded immune exposures were likely. The study ran its PCR with 60 Vbeta and 13 Jbeta primers. Here immunoSEQ multiplex PCR was the method, and the copy in TCRdb shows in-frame clones only, minus some. The table includes 180,000 or so clones, almost 80% detected once. Findings and limits, study-wide: V- and J-gene trimming of TCR beta was linked (in a later analysis) to a missense DCLRE1C variant. In vitro work confirmed that a few CMV-associated chains recognize CMV antigens.

V lost 3 bases, J lost 5 bases, and 8 bases lay in between. The CDR3 is 13 residues long. CDR1 is SGDLS, CDR2 YYNGEE, per germline. As concerns this clone: Its antigen is unknown.

The source of this sequence is a man aged 45-60 years in good health and CMV-seropositive. Sequencing input: PBMCs. This chain joins TRBV9 and TRBJ1-4; D remains ambiguous. CDR3 region: CASSESSNEKLFF. The CDR3 DNA reads as TGTGCCAGCAGCGAGAGCTCCAATGAAAAACTGTTTTTT.